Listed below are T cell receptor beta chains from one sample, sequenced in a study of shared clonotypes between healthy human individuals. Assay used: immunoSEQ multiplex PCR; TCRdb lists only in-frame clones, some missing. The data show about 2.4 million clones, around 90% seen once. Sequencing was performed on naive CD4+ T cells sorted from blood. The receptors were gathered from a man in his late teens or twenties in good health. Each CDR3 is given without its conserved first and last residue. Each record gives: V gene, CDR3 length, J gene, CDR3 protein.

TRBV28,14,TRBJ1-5,ASSFWSVYSNQPQH
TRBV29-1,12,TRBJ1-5,SAPGQGHNQPQH
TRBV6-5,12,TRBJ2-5,ASSRTSGRETQY
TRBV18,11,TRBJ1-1,ASSPTGPTEAF
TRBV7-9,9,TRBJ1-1,ASSGGSEAF
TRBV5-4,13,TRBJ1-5,ASSLDRAGNQPQH
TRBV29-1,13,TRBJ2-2,SAFPGGKNTGELF
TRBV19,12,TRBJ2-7,ASSLGGVAYEQY
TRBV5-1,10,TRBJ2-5,ASSLGTETQY
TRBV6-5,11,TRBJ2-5,ASSGHLRETQY
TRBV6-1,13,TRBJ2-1,ASSRTSGQYNEQF
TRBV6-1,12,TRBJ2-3,ASSLAGNTDTQY
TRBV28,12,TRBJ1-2,ASRRGQGAYGYT
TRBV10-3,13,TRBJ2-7,AIGPATGDYYEQY
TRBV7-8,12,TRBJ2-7,ASSFGTAPYEQY
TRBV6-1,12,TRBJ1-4,ASTLGTGFEKLF
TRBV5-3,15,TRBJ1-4,ARSFEVTGQGAKKLF
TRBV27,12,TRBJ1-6,ASRYGTYNSPLH
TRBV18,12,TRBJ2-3,ASSPRQGTDTQY
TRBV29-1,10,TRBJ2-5,SVRQGRGEQY
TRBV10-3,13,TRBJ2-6,AISESGLGANVLT
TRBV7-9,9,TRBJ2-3,ASSFVDTQY
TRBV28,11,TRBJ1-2,ASSQQANYGYT
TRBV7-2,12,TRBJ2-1,ASSLRLSYNEQF
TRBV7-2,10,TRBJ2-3,ASSFSTDTQY
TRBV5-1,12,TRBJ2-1,ASSLGQGWDEQF
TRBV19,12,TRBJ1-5,ASIPGPGVQPQH
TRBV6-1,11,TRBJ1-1,ASSDRAPDEAF
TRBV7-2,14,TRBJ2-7,ASSQWTSGRSYEQY